The 6 T cell receptor beta chains below were found in one sample sequenced in a study of blood T cell repertoires in COVID-19. The data were produced by immunoSEQ multiplex PCR, yet TCRdb's version contains in-frame clones alone and is incomplete. The sample lists 250,000 to 350,000 clones; around nine tenths were seen once. The source material was PBMCs or T cells enriched from blood (not recorded which). These receptors were collected from a woman aged 40 to 49 who had recovered from COVID-19.

This chain connects TRBV7-9 to TRBJ2-1; 14 bases align to TRBD2. The germline V gene has CDR1 SEHNR and CDR2 FQNEAQ (reference sequence). Trimming took 0 bases from V and 6 from J; bases not matched to a gene: 1. This CDR3 is 16 amino acids long. The chain's CDR3 is CASSLAGLAGANEQFF. The DNA for the CDR3 is TGTGCCAGCAGCTTAGCGGGACTAGCGGGAGCCAATGAGCAGTTCTTC.

This clone was observed once. The CDR3 region is CASSIFGPTGELFF. The CDR3 nucleotides are TGTGCCAGTAGTATTTTTGGCCCGACCGGGGAGCTGTTTTTT. This chain links TRBV19 with TRBJ2-2, with no clear D. The V end lost 3 bases, the J end lost 5 bases, and 10 bases lay between the germline ends. In germline, CDR1 is LNHDA, CDR2 SQIVND (reference sequence). This CDR3 has 14 residues.

The CDR3 loop is CSARRTSGTVEQYF. CDR3 DNA sequence: TGCAGCGCGCGGAGGACTAGCGGGACCGTCGAGCAGTACTTC. The genes are TRBV29-1 and TRBJ2-7, with TRBD2 matching over 12 bases. Germline V CDR1 and CDR2: SQVTM, ANQGSEA. The trim removed 7 bases at V and 6 bases at J, leaving 10 bases unmatched. The CDR3 extends over 14 amino acids.

The chain couples TRBV6-5 to TRBJ2-5; 11 bases agree with TRBD2. The germline gives CDR1 MNHEY, CDR2 SVGAGI. Trimming at V came to 7 bases and at J to 7 bases, leaving 8 bases not matched to a gene. The CDR3 contains 14 residues. CDR3 nucleotides: TGTGCCAGCACGGAGACTAGCGGGATCGGGACCCAGTACTTC. Translated, it gives CASTETSGIGTQYF.

This clone appeared a single time. DNA for the CDR3: TGTGCCAGCAGTTTGGGACAGGCAAATCAGCCCCAGCATTTT. Its protein product is CASSLGQANQPQHF. The chain combines TRBV28 with TRBJ1-5, with 8 bases fitting TRBD1. Looked up from germline, CDR1 is MDHEN and CDR2 is SYDVKM. The CDR3 is made up of 14 amino acids. The V gene end was trimmed by 3 bases and the J gene end by 4 bases; junction bases not matched to a gene: 2. The whole variable domain, filled in from reference TRBV28 and TRBJ1-5, reads DVKVTQSSRYLVKRTGEKVFLECVQDMDHENMFWYRQDPGLGLRLIYFSYDVKMKEKGDIPEGYSVSREKKERFSLILESASTNQTSMYLCASSLGQANQPQHFGDGTRLSIL.

The chain couples TRBV30 to TRBJ2-1; 13 positions match TRBD2. V gave up 5 bases and J gave up 9 bases; unmatched junction bases: 7. The CDR3 runs 14 residues. Germline V gene sequence: CDR1 GTSNPN, CDR2 SVGIG (reference sequence). For the CDR3, the DNA is TGTGCCTGGGCCGGACTAGCGGGAGCGAGTGAGCAGTTCTTC. It yields the protein CAWAGLAGASEQFF.